The TCR beta chain described here comes from a study of blood T cell repertoires in COVID-19. Patients from Seattle were sampled longitudinally, starting during active infection. Deletions cut 4 bases from V and 7 bases from J, with 13 bases between. The germline V gene encodes CDR1 LGHDT and CDR2 YNNKEL (reference sequence). The CDR3 spans 14 residues. Authors' data handling: The assay estimated nucleated cells by amplifying reference gene primers. The protocol was immunoSEQ multiplex PCR, while the TCRdb copy is restricted to in-frame clones and leaves out a portion. V, J and clone size reflect that table, while D and trimming were determined from the DNA. The sample includes roughly 500,000 clones, roughly 89% seen only once; the top ten take roughly 0.9%.

The chain recombines TRBV3-1 (or the pseudogene TRBV3-2) with TRBJ1-4; D gene uncertain. The sequence came from a man between 18 and 29 years old with COVID-19, enrolled during active disease. The source material was peripheral blood. The CDR3 is CASSLETGFEKLFF. DNA for the CDR3: TGTGCCAGCAGCCTTGAGACCGGGTTTGAAAAACTGTTTTTT.